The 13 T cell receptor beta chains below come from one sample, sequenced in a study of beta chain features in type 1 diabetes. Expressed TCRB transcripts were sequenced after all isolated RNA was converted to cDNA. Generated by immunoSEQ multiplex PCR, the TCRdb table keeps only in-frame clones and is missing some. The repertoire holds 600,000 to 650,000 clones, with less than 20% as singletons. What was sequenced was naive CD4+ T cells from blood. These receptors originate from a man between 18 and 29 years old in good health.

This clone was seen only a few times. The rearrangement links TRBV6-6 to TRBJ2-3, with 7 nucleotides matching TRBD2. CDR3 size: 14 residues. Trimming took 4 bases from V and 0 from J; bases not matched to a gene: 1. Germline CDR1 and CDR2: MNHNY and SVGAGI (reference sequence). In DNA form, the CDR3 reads TGTGCCAGCAGTTGGCGGGGGAGCACAGATACGCAGTATTTT. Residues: CASSWRGSTDTQYF.

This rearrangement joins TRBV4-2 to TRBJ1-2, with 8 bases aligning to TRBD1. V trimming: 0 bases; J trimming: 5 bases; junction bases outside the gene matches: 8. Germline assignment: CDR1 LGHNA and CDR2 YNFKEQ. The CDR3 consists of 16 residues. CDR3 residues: CASSQEPGQGGYGYTF. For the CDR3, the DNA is TGTGCCAGCAGCCAAGAACCCGGACAGGGTGGTTATGGCTACACCTTC.

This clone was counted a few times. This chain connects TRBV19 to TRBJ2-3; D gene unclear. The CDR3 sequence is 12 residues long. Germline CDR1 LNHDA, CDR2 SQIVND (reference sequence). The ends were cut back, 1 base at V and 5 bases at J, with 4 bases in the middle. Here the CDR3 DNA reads TGTGCCAGTAGTATAGCGAGAGATACGCAGTATTTT. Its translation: CASSIARDTQYF.

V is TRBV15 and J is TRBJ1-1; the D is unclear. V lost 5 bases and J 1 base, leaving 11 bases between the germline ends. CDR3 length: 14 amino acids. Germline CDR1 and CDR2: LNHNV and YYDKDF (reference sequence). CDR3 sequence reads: CATSGFSRNTEAFF. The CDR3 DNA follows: TGTGCCACCAGCGGGTTTAGCCGGAACACTGAAGCTTTCTTT.

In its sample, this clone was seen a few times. CDR3 residues: CASSSRQGNQPQHF. CDR3 coding DNA: TGTGCCAGCAGTTCCCGACAGGGCAATCAGCCCCAGCATTTT. J is TRBJ1-5 and V is TRBV7-8; D might be TRBD1 (6 bases). CDR1 is SGHVS, CDR2 FQNEAQ, per germline. The V end was cut by 6 bases, the J end by 2 bases, with 11 bases between. This CDR3 is built from 14 residues.

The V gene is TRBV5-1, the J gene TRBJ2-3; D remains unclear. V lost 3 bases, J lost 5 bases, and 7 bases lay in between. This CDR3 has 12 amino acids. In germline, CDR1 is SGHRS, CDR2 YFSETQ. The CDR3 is CASSSDGDTQYF. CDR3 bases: TGCGCCAGCAGCTCAGATGGAGATACGCAGTATTTT.

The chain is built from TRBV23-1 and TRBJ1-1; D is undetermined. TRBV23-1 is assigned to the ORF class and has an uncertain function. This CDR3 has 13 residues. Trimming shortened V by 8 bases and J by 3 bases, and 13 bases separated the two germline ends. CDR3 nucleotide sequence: TGCGCCAGCCCCCCACGATATGACACTGAAGCTTTCTTT. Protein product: CASPPRYDTEAFF.

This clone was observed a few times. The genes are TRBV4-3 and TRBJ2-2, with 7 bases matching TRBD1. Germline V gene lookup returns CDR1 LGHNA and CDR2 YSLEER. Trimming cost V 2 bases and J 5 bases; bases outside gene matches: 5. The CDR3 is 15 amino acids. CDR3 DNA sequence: TGCGCCAGCAGCCAAACCAACAGGGGAACCGGGGAGCTGTTTTTT. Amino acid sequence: CASSQTNRGTGELFF.

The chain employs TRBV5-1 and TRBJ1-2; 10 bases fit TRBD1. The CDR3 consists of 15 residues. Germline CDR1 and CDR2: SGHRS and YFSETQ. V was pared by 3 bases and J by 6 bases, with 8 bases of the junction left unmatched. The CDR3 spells CASSSWTGGTNGYTF. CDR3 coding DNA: TGCGCCAGCAGCTCTTGGACAGGGGGAACAAATGGCTACACCTTC.

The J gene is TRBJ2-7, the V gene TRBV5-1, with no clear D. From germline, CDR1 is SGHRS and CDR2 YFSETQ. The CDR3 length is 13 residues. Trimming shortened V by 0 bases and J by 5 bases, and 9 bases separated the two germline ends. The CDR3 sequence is CASSLAGGHEQYF. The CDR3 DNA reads TGCGCCAGCAGCTTGGCCGGCGGCCACGAGCAGTACTTC.

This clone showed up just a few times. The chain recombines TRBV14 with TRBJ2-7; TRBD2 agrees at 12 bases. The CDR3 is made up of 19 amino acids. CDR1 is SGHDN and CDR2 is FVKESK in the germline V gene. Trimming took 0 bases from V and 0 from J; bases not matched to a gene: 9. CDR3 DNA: TGTGCCAGCAGCCAAGAGCGGACTAGCGGGGCCAGGTCCTCCTACGAGCAGTACTTC. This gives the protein CASSQERTSGARSSYEQYF.

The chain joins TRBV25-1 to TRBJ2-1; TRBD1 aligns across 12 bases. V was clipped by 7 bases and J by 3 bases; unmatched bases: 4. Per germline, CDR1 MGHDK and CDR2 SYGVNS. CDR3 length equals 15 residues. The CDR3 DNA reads TGTGCCAGCAAAGGGACAGGGGGCATCTACAATGAGCAGTTCTTC. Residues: CASKGTGGIYNEQFF.

The CDR3: CASSFPDRLNTEAFF. The CDR3 nucleotides read TGTGCCAGCAGCTTCCCTGACAGGTTGAACACTGAAGCTTTCTTT. The chain employs TRBV5-4 and TRBJ1-1, with a possible D match to TRBD1 (6 bases). CDR3 length: 15 amino acids. Germline loops: CDR1 SGHNT, CDR2 YYREEE (reference sequence). The V end lost 2 bases, the J end lost 0 bases, and 11 bases lay between the germline ends.